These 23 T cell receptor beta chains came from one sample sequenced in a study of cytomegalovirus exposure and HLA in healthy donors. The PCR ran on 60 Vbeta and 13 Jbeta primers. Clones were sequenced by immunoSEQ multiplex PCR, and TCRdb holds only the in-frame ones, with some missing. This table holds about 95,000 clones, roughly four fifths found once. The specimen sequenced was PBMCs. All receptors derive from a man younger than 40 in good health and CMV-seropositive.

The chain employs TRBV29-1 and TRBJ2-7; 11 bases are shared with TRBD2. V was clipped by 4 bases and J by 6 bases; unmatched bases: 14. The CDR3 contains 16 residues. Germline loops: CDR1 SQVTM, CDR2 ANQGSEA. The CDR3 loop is CSVVPTSGRGGSEQYF. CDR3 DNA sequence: TGCAGCGTTGTACCTACTAGCGGGAGAGGAGGTTCCGAGCAGTACTTC.

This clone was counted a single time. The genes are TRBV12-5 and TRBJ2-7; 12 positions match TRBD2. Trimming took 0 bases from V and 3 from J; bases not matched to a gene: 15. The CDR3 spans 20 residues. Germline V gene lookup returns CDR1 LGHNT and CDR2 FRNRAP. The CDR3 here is CASGLVPILAGGHLLYEQYF. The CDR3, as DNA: TGTGCTAGTGGTTTGGTACCGATCCTAGCGGGAGGGCACCTTCTCTACGAGCAGTACTTC. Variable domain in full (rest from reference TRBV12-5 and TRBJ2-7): DARVTQTPRHKVTEMGQEVTMRCQPILGHNTVFWYRQTMMQGLELLAYFRNRAPLDDSGMPKDRFSAEMPDATLATLKIQPSEPRDSAVYFCASGLVPILAGGHLLYEQYFGPGTRLTVT.

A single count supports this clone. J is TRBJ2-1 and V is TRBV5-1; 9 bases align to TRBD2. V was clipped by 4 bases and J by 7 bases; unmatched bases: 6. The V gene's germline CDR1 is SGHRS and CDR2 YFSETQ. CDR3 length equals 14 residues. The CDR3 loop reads CASSGGLAGNEQFF. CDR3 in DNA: TGCGCCAGCAGCGGGGGACTAGCTGGTAATGAGCAGTTCTTC. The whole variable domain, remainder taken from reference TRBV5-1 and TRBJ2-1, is KAGVTQTPRYLIKTRGQQVTLSCSPISGHRSVSWYQQTPGQGLQFLFEYFSETQRNKGNFPGRFSGRQFSNSRSEMNVSTLELGDSALYLCASSGGLAGNEQFFGPGTRLTVL.

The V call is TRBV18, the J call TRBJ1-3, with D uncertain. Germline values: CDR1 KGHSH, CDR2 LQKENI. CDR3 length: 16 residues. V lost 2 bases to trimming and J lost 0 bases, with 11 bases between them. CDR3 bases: TGTGCCAGCTCACCAGGAGGACTAAGCTCTGGAAACACCATATATTTT. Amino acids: CASSPGGLSSGNTIYF.

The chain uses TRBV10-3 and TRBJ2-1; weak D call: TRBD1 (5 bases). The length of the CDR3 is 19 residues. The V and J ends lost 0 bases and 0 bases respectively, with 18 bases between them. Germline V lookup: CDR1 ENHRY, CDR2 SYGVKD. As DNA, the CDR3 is TGTGCCATCAGTGAGTCATTCTCAAGGGGTTCTCACTCCTACAATGAGCAGTTCTTC. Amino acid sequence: CAISESFSRGSHSYNEQFF.

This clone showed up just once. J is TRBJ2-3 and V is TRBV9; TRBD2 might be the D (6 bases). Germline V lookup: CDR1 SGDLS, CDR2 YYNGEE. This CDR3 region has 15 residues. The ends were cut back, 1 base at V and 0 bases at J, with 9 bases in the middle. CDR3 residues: CASSVLAASTDTQYF. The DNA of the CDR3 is TGTGCCAGCAGCGTATTAGCGGCTAGCACAGATACGCAGTATTTT.

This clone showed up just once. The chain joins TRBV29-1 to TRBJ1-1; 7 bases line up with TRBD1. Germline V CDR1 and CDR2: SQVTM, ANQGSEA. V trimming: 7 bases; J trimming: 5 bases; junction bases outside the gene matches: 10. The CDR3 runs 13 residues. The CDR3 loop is CSAVGQVGTEAFF. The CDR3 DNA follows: TGCAGCGCCGTAGGACAGGTAGGAACTGAAGCTTTCTTT.

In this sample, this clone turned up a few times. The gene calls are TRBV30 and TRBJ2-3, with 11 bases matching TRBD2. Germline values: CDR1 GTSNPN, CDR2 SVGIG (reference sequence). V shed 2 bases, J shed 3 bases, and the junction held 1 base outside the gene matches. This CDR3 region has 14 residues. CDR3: CAWSLAGGTDTQYF. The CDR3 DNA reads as TGTGCCTGGAGTCTAGCGGGAGGAACAGATACGCAGTATTTT. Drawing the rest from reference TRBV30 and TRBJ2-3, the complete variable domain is SQTIHQWPATLVQPVGSPLSLECTVEGTSNPNLYWYRQAAGRGLQLLFYSVGIGQISSEVPQNLSASRPQDRQFILSSKKLLLSDSGFYLCAWSLAGGTDTQYFGPGTRLTVL.

CDR3 nucleotides: TGTGCCAGCAGACTGTACTCTGGGGCCAACGTCCTGACTTTC. This translates into CASRLYSGANVLTF. V is TRBV28 and J is TRBJ2-6; D is undetermined. This CDR3 is built from 14 residues. V was shortened by 6 bases and J by 0 bases, with 6 bases between the two germline ends. Germline loops: CDR1 MDHEN, CDR2 SYDVKM.

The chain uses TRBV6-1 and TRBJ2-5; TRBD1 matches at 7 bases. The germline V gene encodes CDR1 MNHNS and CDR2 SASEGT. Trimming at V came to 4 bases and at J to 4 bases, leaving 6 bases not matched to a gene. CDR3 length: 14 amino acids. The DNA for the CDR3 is TGTGCCAGCAGTGGACAGGGTGGGTCAGAGACCCAGTACTTC. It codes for CASSGQGGSETQYF.

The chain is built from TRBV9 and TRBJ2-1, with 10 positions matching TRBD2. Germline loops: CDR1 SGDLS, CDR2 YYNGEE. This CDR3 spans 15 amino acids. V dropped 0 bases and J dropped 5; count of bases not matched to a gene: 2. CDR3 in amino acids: CASSVGTSGDNEQFF. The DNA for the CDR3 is TGTGCCAGCAGCGTAGGGACTAGCGGAGACAATGAGCAGTTCTTC.

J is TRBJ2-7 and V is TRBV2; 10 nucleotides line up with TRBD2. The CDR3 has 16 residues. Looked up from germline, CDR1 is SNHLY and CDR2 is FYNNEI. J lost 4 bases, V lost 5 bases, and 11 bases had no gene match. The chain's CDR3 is CASSPGGASGSYEQYF. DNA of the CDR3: TGTGCCAGCAGTCCCGGCGGAGCTAGCGGGAGTTACGAGCAGTACTTC.

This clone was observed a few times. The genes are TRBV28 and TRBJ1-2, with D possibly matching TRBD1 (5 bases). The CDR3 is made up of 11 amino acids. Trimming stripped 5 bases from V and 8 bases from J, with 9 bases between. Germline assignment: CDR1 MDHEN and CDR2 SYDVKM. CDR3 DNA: TGTGCCAGCAGTGGGGGGGAGGGCTACACCTTC. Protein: CASSGGEGYTF.

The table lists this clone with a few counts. CDR3 coding DNA: TGTGCCAGCAGTGGGACATCGAACACTGAAGCTTTCTTT. Translation gives CASSGTSNTEAFF. The chain has TRBV2 and TRBJ1-1; TRBD1 might be the D (5 bases). The CDR3 has 13 amino acids. Trimming stripped 4 bases from V and 1 base from J, with 7 bases between. In germline, CDR1 is SNHLY, CDR2 FYNNEI.

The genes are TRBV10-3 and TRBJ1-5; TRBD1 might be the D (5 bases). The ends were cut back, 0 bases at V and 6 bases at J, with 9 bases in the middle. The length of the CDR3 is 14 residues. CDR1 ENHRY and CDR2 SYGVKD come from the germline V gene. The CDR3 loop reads CAISESREGQPQHF. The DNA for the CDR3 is TGTGCCATCAGTGAGTCCAGGGAGGGTCAGCCCCAGCATTTT.

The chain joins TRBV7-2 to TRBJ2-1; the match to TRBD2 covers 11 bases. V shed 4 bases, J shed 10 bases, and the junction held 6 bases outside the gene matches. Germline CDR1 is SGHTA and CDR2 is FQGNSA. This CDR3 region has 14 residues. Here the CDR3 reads CASSSGLAGGEQFF. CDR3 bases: TGTGCCAGCAGCTCCGGCCTAGCGGGAGGAGAGCAGTTCTTC.

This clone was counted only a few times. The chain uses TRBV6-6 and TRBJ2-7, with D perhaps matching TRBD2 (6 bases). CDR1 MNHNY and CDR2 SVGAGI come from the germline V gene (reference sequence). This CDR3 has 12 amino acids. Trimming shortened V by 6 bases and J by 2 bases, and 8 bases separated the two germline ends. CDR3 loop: CASSRETYEQYF. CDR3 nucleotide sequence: TGTGCCAGCAGCCGGGAGACCTACGAGCAGTACTTC.

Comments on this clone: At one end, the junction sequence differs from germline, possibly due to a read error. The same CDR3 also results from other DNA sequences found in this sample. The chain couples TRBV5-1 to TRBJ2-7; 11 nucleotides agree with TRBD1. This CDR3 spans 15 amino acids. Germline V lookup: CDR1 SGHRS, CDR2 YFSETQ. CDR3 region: CASSQGQGAVYEQYF. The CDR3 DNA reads TGTGCCAGCAGCCAAGGACAGGGGGCAGTCTACGAGCAGTACTTC.

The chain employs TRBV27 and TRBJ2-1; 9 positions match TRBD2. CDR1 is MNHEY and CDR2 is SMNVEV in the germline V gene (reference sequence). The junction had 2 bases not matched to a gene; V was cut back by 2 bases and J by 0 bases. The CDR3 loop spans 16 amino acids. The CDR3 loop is CASSLQRGVSYNEQFF. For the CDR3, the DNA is TGTGCCAGCAGTTTACAGCGGGGGGTCTCCTACAATGAGCAGTTCTTC.

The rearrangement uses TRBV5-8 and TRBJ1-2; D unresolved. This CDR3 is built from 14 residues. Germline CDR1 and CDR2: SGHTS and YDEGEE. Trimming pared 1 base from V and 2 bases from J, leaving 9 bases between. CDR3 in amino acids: CASSLNTQNYGYTF. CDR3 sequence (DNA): TGTGCCAGCAGCTTGAATACGCAGAACTATGGCTACACCTTC.

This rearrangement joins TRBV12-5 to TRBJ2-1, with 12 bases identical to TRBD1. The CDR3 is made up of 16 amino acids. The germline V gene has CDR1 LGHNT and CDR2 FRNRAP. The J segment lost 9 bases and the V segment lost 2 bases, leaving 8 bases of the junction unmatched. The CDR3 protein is CASGLITGTGGGEQFF. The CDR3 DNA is TGTGCTAGTGGTTTGATAACCGGGACAGGGGGCGGTGAGCAGTTCTTC.

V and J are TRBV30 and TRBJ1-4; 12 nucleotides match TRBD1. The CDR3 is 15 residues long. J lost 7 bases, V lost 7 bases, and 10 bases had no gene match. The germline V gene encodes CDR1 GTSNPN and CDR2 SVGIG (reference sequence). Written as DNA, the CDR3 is TGTGCCTTATGGGACAGGGGGCGAGCGGGTGAAAAACTGTTTTTT. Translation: CALWDRGRAGEKLFF.

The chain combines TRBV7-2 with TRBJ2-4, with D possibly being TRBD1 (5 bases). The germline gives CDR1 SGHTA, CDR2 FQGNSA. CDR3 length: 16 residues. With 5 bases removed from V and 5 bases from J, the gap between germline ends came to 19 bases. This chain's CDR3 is CASSVNGRTRENIQYF. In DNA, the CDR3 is TGTGCCAGCAGCGTTAATGGCCGGACAAGGGAAAACATTCAGTACTTC.